This entry lists 6 T cell receptor beta chains sequenced from one sample in a study of OX40 agonist ivuxolimab in advanced cancers. Here immunoSEQ multiplex PCR was the method, and the copy in TCRdb shows in-frame clones only, minus some. This sample yields under 90,000 clones, of which 80% to 95% are seen a single time; around 1.9% belongs to the top ten. The material sequenced was CD4+ or CD8+ T cells sorted from blood, taken in a trial of the OX40 agonist ivuxolimab. All receptors derive from an adult with an advanced solid tumor such as melanoma, head and neck, liver or kidney cancer.

The chain joins TRBV7-6 to TRBJ2-5; 9 bases align to TRBD2. The V gene end was trimmed by 4 bases and the J gene end by 5 bases; junction bases not matched to a gene: 11. Germline lookup yields CDR1 SGHVS and CDR2 FNYEAQ. The CDR3 runs 16 residues. CDR3 coding DNA: TGTGCCAGCAGCTCCTCTTCTAGCGGGAACGTGGAGACCCAGTACTTC. Translating it yields CASSSSSSGNVETQYF.

The chain combines TRBV7-2 with TRBJ2-1; 9 nucleotides match TRBD2. The CDR3 has 15 amino acids. Germline V gene lookup returns CDR1 SGHTA and CDR2 FQGNSA. V gave up 6 bases and J gave up 4 bases; unmatched junction bases: 7. The CDR3 DNA reads TGTGCCAGCAGACCCCGTCTAGCGGGGTACAATGAGCAGTTCTTC. It is translated as CASRPRLAGYNEQFF.

The chain combines TRBV15 with TRBJ1-2, with a possible D match to TRBD1 (5 bases). The CDR3 loop spans 15 amino acids. The V end was cut by 0 bases, the J end by 4 bases, with 12 bases between. Germline values: CDR1 LNHNV, CDR2 YYDKDF (reference sequence). As DNA, the CDR3 is TGTGCCACCAGCAGAGATCCTAGGGGTACCTATGGCTACACCTTC. Translating gives CATSRDPRGTYGYTF.

V usage is TRBV11-2 and J usage is TRBJ2-1; D remains unclear. The CDR3 is 12 amino acids. The germline CDR1 and CDR2 sequences are SGHAT and FQNNGV. V shed 5 bases and J shed 12 bases, with 14 bases lying between them. The CDR3 sequence: CASSRHLMGQFF. CDR3 coding DNA: TGTGCCAGCAGCAGACACCTCATGGGGCAGTTCTTC.

This chain links TRBV18 with TRBJ1-1, with D possibly TRBD1 on 6 matching bases. CDR3 length equals 14 residues. CDR1 and CDR2 from the germline V gene are KGHSH and LQKENI. Trimming took 4 bases from V and 4 from J, leaving 13 bases between them. The CDR3: CASSQLGGGTEAFF. The CDR3 bases are TGTGCCAGCTCACAACTAGGGGGTGGCACTGAAGCTTTCTTT.

The V and J genes are TRBV5-1 and TRBJ2-3, with D tentatively TRBD1 or TRBD2 (5 bases each). This CDR3 comprises 16 residues. Germline loops: CDR1 SGHRS, CDR2 YFSETQ. Between the trimmed V and J ends, which lost 6 bases and 6 bases, there was a span of 23 bases. CDR3 sequence: CASTFMGEGLGDTQYF. In DNA form, the CDR3 reads TGCGCCAGCACTTTTATGGGGGAAGGTCTCGGGGATACGCAGTATTTT.